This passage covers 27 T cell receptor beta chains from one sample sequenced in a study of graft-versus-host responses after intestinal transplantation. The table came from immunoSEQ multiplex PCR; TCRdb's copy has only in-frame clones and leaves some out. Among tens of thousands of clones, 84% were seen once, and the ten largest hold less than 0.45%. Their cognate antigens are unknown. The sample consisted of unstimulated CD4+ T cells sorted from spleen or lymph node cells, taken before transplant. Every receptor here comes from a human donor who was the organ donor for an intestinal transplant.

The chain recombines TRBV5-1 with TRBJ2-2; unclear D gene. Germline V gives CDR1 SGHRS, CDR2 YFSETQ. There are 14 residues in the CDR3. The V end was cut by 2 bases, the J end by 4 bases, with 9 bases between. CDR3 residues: CASSFAETTGELFF. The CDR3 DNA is TGCGCCAGCAGCTTCGCAGAAACCACCGGGGAGCTGTTTTTT. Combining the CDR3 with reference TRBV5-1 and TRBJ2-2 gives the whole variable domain KAGVTQTPRYLIKTRGQQVTLSCSPISGHRSVSWYQQTPGQGLQFLFEYFSETQRNKGNFPGRFSGRQFSNSRSEMNVSTLELGDSALYLCASSFAETTGELFFGEGSRLTVL.

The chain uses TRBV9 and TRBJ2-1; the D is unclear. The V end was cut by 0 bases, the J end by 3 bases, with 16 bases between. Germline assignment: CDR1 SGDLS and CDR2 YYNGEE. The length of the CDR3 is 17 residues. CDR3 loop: CASSVGRMDPRYNEQFF. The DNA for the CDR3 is TGTGCCAGCAGCGTAGGGCGGATGGATCCCCGCTACAATGAGCAGTTCTTC.

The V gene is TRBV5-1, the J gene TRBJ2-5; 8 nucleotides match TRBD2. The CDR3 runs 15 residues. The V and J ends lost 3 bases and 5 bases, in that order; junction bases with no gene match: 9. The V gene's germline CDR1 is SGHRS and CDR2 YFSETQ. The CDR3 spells CASSWAGKREETQYF. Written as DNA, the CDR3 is TGCGCCAGCAGCTGGGCAGGGAAGCGGGAGGAGACCCAGTACTTC.

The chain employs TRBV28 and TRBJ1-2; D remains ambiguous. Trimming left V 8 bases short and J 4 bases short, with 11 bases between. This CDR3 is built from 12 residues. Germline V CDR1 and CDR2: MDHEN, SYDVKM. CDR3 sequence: CASGKGGYGYTF. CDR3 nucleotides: TGTGCCAGCGGTAAGGGAGGCTATGGCTACACCTTC.

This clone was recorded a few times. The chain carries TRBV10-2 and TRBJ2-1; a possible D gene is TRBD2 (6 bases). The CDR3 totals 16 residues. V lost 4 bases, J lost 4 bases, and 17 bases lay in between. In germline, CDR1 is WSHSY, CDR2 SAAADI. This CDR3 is CASSAGGAFIYNEQFF. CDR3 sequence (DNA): TGCGCCAGCAGTGCCGGGGGAGCGTTTATATACAATGAGCAGTTCTTC.

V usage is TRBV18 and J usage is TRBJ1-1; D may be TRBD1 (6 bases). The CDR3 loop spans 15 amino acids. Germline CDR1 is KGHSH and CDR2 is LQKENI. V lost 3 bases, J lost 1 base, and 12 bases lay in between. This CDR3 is CASSPTPQGNTEAFF. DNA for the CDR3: TGTGCCAGCTCACCTACCCCACAGGGGAACACTGAAGCTTTCTTT.

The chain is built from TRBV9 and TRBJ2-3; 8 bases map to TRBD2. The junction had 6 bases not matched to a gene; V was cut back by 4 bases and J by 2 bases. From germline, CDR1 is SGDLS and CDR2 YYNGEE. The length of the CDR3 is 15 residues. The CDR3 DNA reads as TGTGCCAGCAGCTTTTCGGGGGGGAACACAGATACGCAGTATTTT. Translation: CASSFSGGNTDTQYF.

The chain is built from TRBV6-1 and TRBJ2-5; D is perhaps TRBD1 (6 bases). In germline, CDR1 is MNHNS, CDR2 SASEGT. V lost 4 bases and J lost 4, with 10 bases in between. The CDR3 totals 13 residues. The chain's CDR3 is CASSGQVLETQYF. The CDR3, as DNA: TGTGCCAGCAGTGGACAGGTTTTAGAGACCCAGTACTTC.

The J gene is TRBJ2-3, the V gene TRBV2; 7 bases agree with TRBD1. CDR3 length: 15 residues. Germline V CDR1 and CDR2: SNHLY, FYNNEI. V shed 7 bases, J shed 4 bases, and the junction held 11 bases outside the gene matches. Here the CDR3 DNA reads TGTGCCAGCAACCCGACAGGGAATCAGGCAGATACGCAGTATTTT. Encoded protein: CASNPTGNQADTQYF.

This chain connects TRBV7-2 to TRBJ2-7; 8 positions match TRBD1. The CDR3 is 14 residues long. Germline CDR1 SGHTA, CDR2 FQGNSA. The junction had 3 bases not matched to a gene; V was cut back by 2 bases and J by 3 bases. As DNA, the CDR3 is TGTGCCAGCAGCTTATCTGACAGGGGCTACGAGCAGTACGTC. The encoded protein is CASSLSDRGYEQYV.

CDR3 amino acids: CASSPLSGYEQYV. CDR3 sequence (DNA): TGTGCCAGCTCACCCTTATCAGGCTACGAGCAGTACGTC. The chain links TRBV18 to TRBJ2-7; D ambiguous. CDR1 is KGHSH, CDR2 LQKENI, per germline. The V end was cut by 3 bases, the J end by 3 bases, with 9 bases between. The length of the CDR3 is 13 residues.

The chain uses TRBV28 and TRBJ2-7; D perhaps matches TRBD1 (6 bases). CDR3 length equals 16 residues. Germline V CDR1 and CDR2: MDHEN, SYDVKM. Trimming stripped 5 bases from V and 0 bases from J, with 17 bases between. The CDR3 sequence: CASSAEAQGYSYEQYV. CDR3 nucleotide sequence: TGTGCCAGCAGTGCCGAAGCACAGGGATACTCCTACGAGCAGTACGTC.

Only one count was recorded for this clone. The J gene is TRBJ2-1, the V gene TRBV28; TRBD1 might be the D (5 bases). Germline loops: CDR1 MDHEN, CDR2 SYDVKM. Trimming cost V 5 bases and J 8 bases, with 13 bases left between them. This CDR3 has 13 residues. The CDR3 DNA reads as TGTGCCAGCAGTCCGCCCCTAGGGGATGAGCAGTTCTTC. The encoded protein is CASSPPLGDEQFF.

Here the CDR3 reads CSVHDRAYGYTF. The CDR3 DNA sequence: TGCAGCGTTCACGACAGAGCCTATGGCTACACCTTC. This sequence joins TRBV29-1 and TRBJ1-2; D perhaps matches TRBD1 (5 bases). There are 12 residues in the CDR3. Germline V gene lookup returns CDR1 SQVTM and CDR2 ANQGSEA. V lost 5 bases to trimming and J lost 4 bases, with 11 bases between them.

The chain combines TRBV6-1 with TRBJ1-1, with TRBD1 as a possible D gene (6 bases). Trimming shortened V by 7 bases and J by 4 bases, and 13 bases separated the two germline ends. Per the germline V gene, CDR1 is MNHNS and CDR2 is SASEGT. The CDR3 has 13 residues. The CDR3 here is CASTSGGGTEAFF. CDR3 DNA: TGTGCCAGCACTTCGGGAGGGGGCACTGAAGCTTTCTTT.

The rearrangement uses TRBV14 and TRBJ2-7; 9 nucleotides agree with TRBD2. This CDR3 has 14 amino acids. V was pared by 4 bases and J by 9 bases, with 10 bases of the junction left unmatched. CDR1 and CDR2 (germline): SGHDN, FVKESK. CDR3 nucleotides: TGTGCCAGCAGCCGGGGCGGGGGGGCGATTCGGCAGTACGTC. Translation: CASSRGGGAIRQYV.

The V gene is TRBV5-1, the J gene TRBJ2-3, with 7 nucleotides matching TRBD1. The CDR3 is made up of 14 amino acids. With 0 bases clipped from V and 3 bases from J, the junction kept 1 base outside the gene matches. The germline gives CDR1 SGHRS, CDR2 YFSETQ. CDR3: CASSLDRGTDTQYF. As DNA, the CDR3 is TGCGCCAGCAGCTTGGACAGGGGAACAGATACGCAGTATTTT.

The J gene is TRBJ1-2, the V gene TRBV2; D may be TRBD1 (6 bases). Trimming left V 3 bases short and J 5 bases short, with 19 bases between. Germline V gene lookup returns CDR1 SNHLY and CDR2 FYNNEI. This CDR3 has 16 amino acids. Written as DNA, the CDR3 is TGTGCCAGCAGTGATTGGCAGGGGAAAGGTAGTTATGGCTACACCTTC. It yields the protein CASSDWQGKGSYGYTF.

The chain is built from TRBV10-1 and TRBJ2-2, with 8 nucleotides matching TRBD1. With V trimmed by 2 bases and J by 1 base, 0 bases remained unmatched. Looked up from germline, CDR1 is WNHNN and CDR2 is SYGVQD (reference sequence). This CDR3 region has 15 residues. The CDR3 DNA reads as TGCGCCAGCAGTGAGGACAGGGGGAACACCGGGGAGCTGTTTTTT. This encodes CASSEDRGNTGELFF.

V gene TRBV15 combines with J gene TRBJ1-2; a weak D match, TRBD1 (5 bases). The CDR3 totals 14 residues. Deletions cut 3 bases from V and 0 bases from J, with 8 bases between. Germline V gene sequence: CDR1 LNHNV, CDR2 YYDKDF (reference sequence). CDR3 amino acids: CATSRDTANYGYTF. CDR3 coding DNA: TGTGCCACCAGCAGGGACACCGCTAACTATGGCTACACCTTC. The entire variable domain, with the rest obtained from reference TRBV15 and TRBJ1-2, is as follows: DAMVIQNPRYQVTQFGKPVTLSCSQTLNHNVMYWYQQKSSQAPKLLFHYYDKDFNNEADTPDNFQSRRPNTSFCFLDIRSPGLGDTAMYLCATSRDTANYGYTFGSGTRLTVV.

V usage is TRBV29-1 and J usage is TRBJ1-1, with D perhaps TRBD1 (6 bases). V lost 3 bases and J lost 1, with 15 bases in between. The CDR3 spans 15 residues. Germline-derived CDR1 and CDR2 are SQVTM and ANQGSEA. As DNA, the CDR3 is TGCAGCGTTGAGGAGACAGGTTTTAAGAACACTGAAGCTTTCTTT. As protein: CSVEETGFKNTEAFF.

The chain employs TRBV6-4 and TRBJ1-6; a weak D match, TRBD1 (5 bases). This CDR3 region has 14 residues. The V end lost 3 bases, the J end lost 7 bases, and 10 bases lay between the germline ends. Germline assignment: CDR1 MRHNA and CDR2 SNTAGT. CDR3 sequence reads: CASSEGGRNSPLHF. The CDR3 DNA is TGTGCCAGCAGTGAGGGGGGAAGGAATTCACCCCTCCACTTT.

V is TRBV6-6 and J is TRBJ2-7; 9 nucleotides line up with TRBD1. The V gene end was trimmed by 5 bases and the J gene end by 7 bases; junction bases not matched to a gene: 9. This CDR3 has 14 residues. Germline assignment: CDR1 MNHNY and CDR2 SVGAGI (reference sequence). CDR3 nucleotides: TGTGCCAGCAGTCAAACAGGGGGCCAGGGGGAGCAGTACGTC. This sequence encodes CASSQTGGQGEQYV.

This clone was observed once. The CDR3 loop reads CASSLSGRGTGELFF. Here the CDR3 DNA reads TGTGCCAGCAGCTTAAGTGGCCGCGGCACCGGGGAGCTGTTTTTT. The chain links TRBV5-4 to TRBJ2-2; D gene uncertain. Between the trimmed V and J ends, which lost 2 bases and 4 bases, there was a span of 12 bases. The CDR3 runs to 15 residues. Germline CDR1 is SGHNT and CDR2 is YYREEE (reference sequence).

The CDR3 here is CASSLSPGGRAYEQYV. The CDR3 DNA reads as TGTGCCAGCAGTTTGAGCCCAGGGGGGAGAGCCTACGAGCAGTACGTC. The chain combines TRBV28 with TRBJ2-7; a weak D match, TRBD1 (7 bases). Per germline, CDR1 MDHEN and CDR2 SYDVKM. Trimming removed 3 bases from V and 2 bases from J, with 17 bases in between. The CDR3 is 16 amino acids.

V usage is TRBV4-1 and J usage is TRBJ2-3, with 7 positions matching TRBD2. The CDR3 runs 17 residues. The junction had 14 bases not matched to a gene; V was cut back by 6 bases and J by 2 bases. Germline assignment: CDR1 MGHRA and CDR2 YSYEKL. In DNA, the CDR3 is TGCGCCAGCAGTTTTGACGCGGGGGACCGTACCACAGATACGCAGTATTTT. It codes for CASSFDAGDRTTDTQYF.

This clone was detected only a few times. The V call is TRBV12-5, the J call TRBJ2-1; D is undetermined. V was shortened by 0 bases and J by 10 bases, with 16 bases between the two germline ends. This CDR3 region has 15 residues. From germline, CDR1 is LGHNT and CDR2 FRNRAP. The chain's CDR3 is CASGLVPGRSMEQFF. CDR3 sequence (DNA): TGTGCTAGTGGTTTGGTACCAGGTAGATCGATGGAGCAGTTCTTC.